This T cell receptor beta chain was observed in a study of cytomegalovirus exposure and HLA in healthy donors. Across the whole study: The 90 to 150 validation repertoires and the approximately 630 first-cohort repertoires shared a platform, a later analysis reported.

The V and J ends lost 5 bases and 8 bases respectively, with 13 bases between them. Germline assignment: CDR1 LNHDA and CDR2 SQIVND (reference sequence). This CDR3 has 14 residues. In the case of this clone: Its matching antigen is unknown.

The table came from immunoSEQ multiplex PCR; TCRdb's copy has only in-frame clones and leaves some out. The data contain 150,000 or so clones, roughly nine tenths of them singletons. Whole-study results and caveats: Researchers catalogued 164 TCR beta chains as cytomegalovirus-associated. Specificity for CMV antigens was confirmed in vitro for a few of the CMV-associated chains. According to a later analysis, TCR clusters from the first cohort tended to co-occur in the 100 to 150 validation repertoires.

The TCR originated in a woman younger than 35 in good health and CMV-seropositive. Sequencing was performed on PBMCs. The chain recombines TRBV19 with TRBJ1-6; D not certain. The CDR3 spells CASSHVNSYSPLHF. In DNA form, the CDR3 reads TGTGCCAGTAGTCACGTCAACTCATATTCACCCCTCCACTTT.